This T cell receptor (beta chain) emerged from a study of T-cell memory formation after mild COVID-19. This clonotype has just a few counts. Its specificity is not known. Study outcomes and limitations: Contracting CD4+ clones lay largely in CM and EM, with CD8+ ones residing in EMRA. A second wave expanding day 15 to 37 was CD4+-biased; contracting clones were balanced.

cDNA libraries for TCR alpha and TCR beta, carrying sample barcodes and UMIs, came from 5'RACE with constant-segment primers. A single record per CDR3 protein comes from TCRdb applying MiXCR to the 5' RACE reads. Altogether 250,000 to 400,000 distinct CDR3 sequences are present, 14% being singletons, with the ten largest covering around a fifth. The CDR3 consists of 12 residues. Germline V gene data show CDR1 as DFQATT and CDR2 as SNEGSKA (reference sequence). V lost 7 bases, J lost 8 bases, and 15 bases lay in between. The source is a man younger than 30 who had mild COVID-19 (a few samples of this study predate the infection). Cell type and time point are not known. The chain has TRBV20-1 and TRBJ2-1, with D maybe TRBD2 (6 bases). The sample was PBMCs or a T cell subset sorted from them (not recorded which). CDR3 protein: CSVLGLADEQFF. CDR3 sequence (DNA): TGCAGTGTCTTGGGACTGGCTGATGAGCAGTTCTTC.